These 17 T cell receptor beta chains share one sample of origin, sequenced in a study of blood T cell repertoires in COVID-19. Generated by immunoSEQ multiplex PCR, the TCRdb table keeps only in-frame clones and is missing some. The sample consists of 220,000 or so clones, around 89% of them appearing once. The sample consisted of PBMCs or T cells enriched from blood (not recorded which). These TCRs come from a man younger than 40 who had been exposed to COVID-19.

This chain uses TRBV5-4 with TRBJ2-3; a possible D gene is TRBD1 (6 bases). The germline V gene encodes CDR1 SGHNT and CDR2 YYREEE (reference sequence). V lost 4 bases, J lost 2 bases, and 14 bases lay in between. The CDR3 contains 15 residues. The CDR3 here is CASSTDRQYTDTQYF. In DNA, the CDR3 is TGTGCCAGCAGCACGGACAGACAGTACACAGATACGCAGTATTTT. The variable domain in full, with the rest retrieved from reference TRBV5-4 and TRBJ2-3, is ETGVTQSPTHLIKTRGQQVTLRCSSQSGHNTVSWYQQALGQGPQFIFQYYREEENGRGNFPPRFSGLQFPNYSSELNVNALELDDSALYLCASSTDRQYTDTQYFGPGTRLTVL.

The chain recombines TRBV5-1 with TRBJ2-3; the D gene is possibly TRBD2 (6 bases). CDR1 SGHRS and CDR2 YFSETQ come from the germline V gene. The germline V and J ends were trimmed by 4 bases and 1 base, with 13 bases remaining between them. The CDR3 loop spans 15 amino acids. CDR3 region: CASSEGLPGTDTQYF. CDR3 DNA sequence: TGCGCCAGCAGCGAGGGACTTCCCGGCACAGATACGCAGTATTTT. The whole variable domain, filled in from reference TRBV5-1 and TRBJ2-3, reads KAGVTQTPRYLIKTRGQQVTLSCSPISGHRSVSWYQQTPGQGLQFLFEYFSETQRNKGNFPGRFSGRQFSNSRSEMNVSTLELGDSALYLCASSEGLPGTDTQYFGPGTRLTVL.

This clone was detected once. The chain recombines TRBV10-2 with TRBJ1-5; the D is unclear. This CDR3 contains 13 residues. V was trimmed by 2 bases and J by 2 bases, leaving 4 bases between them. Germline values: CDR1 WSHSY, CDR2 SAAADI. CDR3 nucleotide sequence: TGCGCCAGCAGTGAGCTTGGCAATCAGCCCCAGCATTTT. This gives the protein CASSELGNQPQHF.

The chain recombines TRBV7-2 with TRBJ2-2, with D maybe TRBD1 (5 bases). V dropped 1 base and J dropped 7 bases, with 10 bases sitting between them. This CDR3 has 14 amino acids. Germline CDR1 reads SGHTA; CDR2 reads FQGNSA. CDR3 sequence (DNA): TGTGCCAGCAGCTTAGACCAGGGCGGCGGGGAGCTGTTTTTT. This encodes CASSLDQGGGELFF.

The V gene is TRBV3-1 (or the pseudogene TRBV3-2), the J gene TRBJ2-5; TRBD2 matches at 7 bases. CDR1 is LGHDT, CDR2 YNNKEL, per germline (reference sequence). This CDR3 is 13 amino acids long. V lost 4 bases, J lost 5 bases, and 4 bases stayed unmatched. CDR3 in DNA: TGTGCCAGCAGCCTCAGCGGGGTGGAGACCCAGTACTTC. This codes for CASSLSGVETQYF.

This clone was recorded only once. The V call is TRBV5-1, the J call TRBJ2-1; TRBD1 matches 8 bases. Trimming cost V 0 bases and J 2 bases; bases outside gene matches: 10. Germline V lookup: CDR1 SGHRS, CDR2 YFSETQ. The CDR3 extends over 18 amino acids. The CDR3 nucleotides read TGCGCCAGCAGCTTGGGTAATATTCAGGGGGCCACCTACAATGAGCAGTTCTTC. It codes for CASSLGNIQGATYNEQFF.

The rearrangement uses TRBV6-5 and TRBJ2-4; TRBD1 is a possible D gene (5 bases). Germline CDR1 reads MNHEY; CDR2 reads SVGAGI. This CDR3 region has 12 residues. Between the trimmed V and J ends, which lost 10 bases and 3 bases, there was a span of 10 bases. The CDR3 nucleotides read TGTGCCACGGTAGGGGACAAAAACATTCAGTACTTC. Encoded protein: CATVGDKNIQYF.

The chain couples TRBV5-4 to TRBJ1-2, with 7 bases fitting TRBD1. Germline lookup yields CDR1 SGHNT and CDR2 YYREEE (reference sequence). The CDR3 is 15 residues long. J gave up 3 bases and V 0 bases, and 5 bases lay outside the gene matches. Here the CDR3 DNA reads TGTGCCAGCAGCTTGGGACAGGGACGGGACTATGGCTACACCTTC. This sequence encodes CASSLGQGRDYGYTF.

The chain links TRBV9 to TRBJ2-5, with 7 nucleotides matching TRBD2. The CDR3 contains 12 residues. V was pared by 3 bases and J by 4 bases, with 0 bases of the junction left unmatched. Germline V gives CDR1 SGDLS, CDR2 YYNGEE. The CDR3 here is CASSAGGETQYF. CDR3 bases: TGTGCCAGCAGCGCGGGGGGAGAGACCCAGTACTTC.

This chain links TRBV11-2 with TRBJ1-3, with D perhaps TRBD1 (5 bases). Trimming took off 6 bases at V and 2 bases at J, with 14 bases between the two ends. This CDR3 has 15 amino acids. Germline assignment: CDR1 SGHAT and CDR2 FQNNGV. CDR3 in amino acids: CASRPTGAPGNTIYF. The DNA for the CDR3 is TGTGCCAGCAGACCGACTGGGGCGCCTGGAAACACCATATATTTT.

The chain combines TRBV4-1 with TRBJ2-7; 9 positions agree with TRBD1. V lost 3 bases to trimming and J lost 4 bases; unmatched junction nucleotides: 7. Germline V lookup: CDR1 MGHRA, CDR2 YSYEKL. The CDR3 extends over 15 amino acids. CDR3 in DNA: TGCGCCAGCAGCCACCCCGGACAGGGGAAATACGAGCAGTACTTC. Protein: CASSHPGQGKYEQYF.

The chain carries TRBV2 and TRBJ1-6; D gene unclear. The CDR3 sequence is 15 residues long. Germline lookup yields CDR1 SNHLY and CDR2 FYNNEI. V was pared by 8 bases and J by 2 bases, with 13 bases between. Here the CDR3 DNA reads TGTGCCAGCCTCGAGAGGAGGACCTATAATTCACCCCTCCACTTT. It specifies CASLERRTYNSPLHF.

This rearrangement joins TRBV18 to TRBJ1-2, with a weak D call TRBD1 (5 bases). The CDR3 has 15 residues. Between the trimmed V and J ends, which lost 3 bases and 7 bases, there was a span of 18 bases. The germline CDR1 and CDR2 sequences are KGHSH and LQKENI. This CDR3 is CASSPRPRRGGGYTF. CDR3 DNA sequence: TGTGCCAGCTCACCCCGACCGAGGAGGGGTGGTGGCTACACCTTC.

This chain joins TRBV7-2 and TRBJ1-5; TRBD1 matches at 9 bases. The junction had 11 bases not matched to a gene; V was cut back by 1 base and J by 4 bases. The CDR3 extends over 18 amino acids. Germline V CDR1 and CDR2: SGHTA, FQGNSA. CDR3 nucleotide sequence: TGTGCCAGCAGCTTAGGCCCGGGACAGGGCTTGTTAAATCAGCCCCAGCATTTT. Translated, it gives CASSLGPGQGLLNQPQHF.

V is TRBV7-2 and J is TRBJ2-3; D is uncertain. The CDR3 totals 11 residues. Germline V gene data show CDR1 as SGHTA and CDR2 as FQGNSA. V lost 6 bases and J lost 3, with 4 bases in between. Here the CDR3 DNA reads TGTGCCAGCAGAGAGACAGATACGCAGTATTTT. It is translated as CASRETDTQYF.

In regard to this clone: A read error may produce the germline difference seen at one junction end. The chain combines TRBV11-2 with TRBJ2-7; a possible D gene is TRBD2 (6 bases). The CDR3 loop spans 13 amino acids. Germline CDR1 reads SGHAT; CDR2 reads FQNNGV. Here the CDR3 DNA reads TGTGCCAGCAGCTTTATGGGCAGGGACTCTCCATGGTTC. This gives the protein CASSFMGRDSPWF.

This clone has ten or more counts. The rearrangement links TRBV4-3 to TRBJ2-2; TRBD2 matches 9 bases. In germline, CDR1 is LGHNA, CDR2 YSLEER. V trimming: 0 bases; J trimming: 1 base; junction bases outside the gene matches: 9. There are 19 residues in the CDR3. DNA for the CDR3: TGCGCCAGCAGCCAAGATATGCGGGGGGGCGCGTTGAACACCGGGGAGCTGTTTTTT. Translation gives CASSQDMRGGALNTGELFF.